This TCR beta chain was identified during a study of T cell responses to AZD1222 COVID-19 vaccine. Sequencing was performed with immunoSEQ multiplex PCR; in TCRdb, only in-frame clones are kept and a portion is missing. This table has 100,000 to 150,000 clones, 90% appearing once. Germline V gene sequence: CDR1 SGDLS, CDR2 YYNGEE. The CDR3 contains 18 residues. V was pared by 0 bases and J by 6 bases, with 9 bases of the junction left unmatched. The material was peripheral blood, obtained on day 0 of AZD1222 vaccination. The V call is TRBV9, the J call TRBJ2-2, with 12 bases fitting TRBD2. The TCR comes from an adult in good health. The CDR3 here is CASSVVSSGGAGPGELFF. The CDR3 nucleotides read TGTGCCAGCAGCGTAGTGTCTAGCGGGGGGGCCGGCCCCGGGGAGCTGTTTTTT.